This passage covers 2 T cell receptor beta chains from one sample sequenced in a study of blood T cell repertoires in COVID-19 (dated by TCRdb to 2020 to 2021). Library generation was performed with the immunoSEQ multiplex PCR assay. Entries here come from immuneACCESS through TCRdb and include only in-frame sequences with V and J called. Some clones fail to appear in such tables; in the studies checked, an unresolved V gene covers under half of the shortfall, and the cause of the remainder is unknown. Within this sample are tens of thousands of clones, with 70% to 80% of them counted one time only. The leading ten clones occupy under 3% of the sample. Material for sequencing was peripheral blood. The receptors come from a man between 65 and 80 years old with COVID-19, enrolled during active disease.

The chain combines TRBV3-1 (or the pseudogene TRBV3-2) with TRBJ2-5; 8 bases agree with TRBD2. Germline CDR1 and CDR2: LGHDT and YNNKEL (reference sequence). The CDR3 runs 17 residues. After removal of 3 bases from V and 4 bases from J, the junction contained 13 bases not matched to a gene. The CDR3, as DNA: TGTGCCAGCAGCCACATTCTTAGCGGGGCTACCGGAGAGACCCAGTACTTC. It codes for CASSHILSGATGETQYF.

This chain links TRBV28 with TRBJ2-7, with 16 bases identical to TRBD2. Germline values: CDR1 MDHEN, CDR2 SYDVKM. Trimming cost V 4 bases and J 6 bases; bases outside gene matches: 9. This CDR3 comprises 17 residues. The CDR3 spells CASSSGTSGRGVPEQYF. CDR3 coding DNA: TGTGCCAGCAGTTCCGGGACTAGCGGGAGGGGAGTCCCCGAGCAGTACTTC.